The 17 T cell receptor beta chains listed next were all sequenced from one sample in a study of blood T cell repertoires in COVID-19. The protocol was immunoSEQ multiplex PCR, while the TCRdb copy is restricted to in-frame clones and leaves out a portion. The sample contains over 45,000 clones, approximately 82% of which appear only once. Sequencing was carried out using peripheral blood. All receptors derive from an elderly woman with acute or convalescent COVID-19.

This sequence joins TRBV30 and TRBJ1-1; 8 nucleotides align to TRBD1. Germline trimming cut 4 bases from V and 6 bases from J; bases unmatched to any gene: 10. This CDR3 comprises 14 residues. Germline assignment: CDR1 GTSNPN and CDR2 SVGIG (reference sequence). The CDR3: CAWKTARGLAEAFF. The CDR3 nucleotides are TGTGCCTGGAAGACGGCCAGGGGGCTCGCTGAAGCTTTCTTT. Filled out from reference TRBV30 and TRBJ1-1, the complete variable domain reads SQTIHQWPATLVQPVGSPLSLECTVEGTSNPNLYWYRQAAGRGLQLLFYSVGIGQISSEVPQNLSASRPQDRQFILSSKKLLLSDSGFYLCAWKTARGLAEAFFGQGTRLTVV.

This sequence joins TRBV28 and TRBJ1-5; D is perhaps TRBD1 (6 bases). The CDR3 extends over 14 amino acids. Between the trimmed V and J ends, which lost 8 bases and 4 bases, there was a span of 15 bases. CDR1 and CDR2 from the germline V gene are MDHEN and SYDVKM. The CDR3 sequence: CASEPGTGNQPQHF. CDR3 DNA: TGTGCCAGCGAGCCGGGAACAGGGAATCAGCCCCAGCATTTT.

The gene calls are TRBV25-1 and TRBJ2-7; D may be TRBD1 (5 bases). CDR1 MGHDK and CDR2 SYGVNS come from the germline V gene. With 4 bases removed from V and 0 bases from J, the gap between germline ends came to 13 bases. The CDR3 contains 15 residues. Written as DNA, the CDR3 is TGTGCCAGCAGTGGTCGACAGTCTAGCTCCTACGAGCAGTACTTC. It codes for CASSGRQSSSYEQYF.

V is TRBV12-3 or TRBV12-4 and J is TRBJ1-1; D is uncertain. The CDR3 contains 12 residues. The germline V and J ends were trimmed by 3 bases and 2 bases, with 4 bases remaining between them. CDR3 amino acids: CASSFRNTEAFF. CDR3 in DNA: TGTGCCAGCAGTTTTAGAAACACTGAAGCTTTCTTT.

The genes are TRBV20-1 and TRBJ2-5; D is perhaps TRBD1 (5 bases). V was cut by 3 bases and J by 5 bases, with 16 bases left in between. The CDR3 totals 14 residues. Germline V lookup: CDR1 DFQATT, CDR2 SNEGSKA (reference sequence). The CDR3 protein is CSASDGALRETQYF. The CDR3 DNA reads TGCAGTGCTAGTGATGGGGCCCTCCGGGAGACCCAGTACTTC.

V gene TRBV18 combines with J gene TRBJ1-2, with D perhaps matching TRBD1 (6 bases). CDR3 length: 13 amino acids. V lost 8 bases and J lost 4, with 14 bases in between. Germline CDR1 reads KGHSH; CDR2 reads LQKENI. CDR3 nucleotides: TGTGCCAGCATGGAGGACAGCGGCTATGGCTACACCTTC. It translates to CASMEDSGYGYTF.

The genes are TRBV6-5 and TRBJ1-2; TRBD1 matches at 8 bases. From germline, CDR1 is MNHEY and CDR2 SVGAGI. V lost 0 bases, J lost 0 bases, and 3 bases stayed unmatched. The CDR3 sequence is 16 residues long. Here the CDR3 reads CASSYSSDRANYGYTF. The CDR3 nucleotides are TGTGCCAGCAGTTACTCCTCGGACAGGGCTAACTATGGCTACACCTTC.

The chain carries TRBV7-9 and TRBJ2-7; D not certain. The germline gives CDR1 SEHNR, CDR2 FQNEAQ (reference sequence). Trimming took off 3 bases at V and 2 bases at J, with 8 bases between the two ends. The CDR3 sequence is 13 residues long. The CDR3 coding sequence is TGTGCCAGCAGCTTCGGCGGTACCTACGAGCAGTACTTC. Its protein product is CASSFGGTYEQYF. The full variable domain, with the rest looked up from reference TRBV7-9 and TRBJ2-7, is DTGVSQNPRHKITKRGQNVTFRCDPISEHNRLYWYRQTLGQGPEFLTYFQNEAQLEKSRLLSDRFSAERPKGSFSTLEIQRTEQGDSAMYLCASSFGGTYEQYFGPGTRLTVT.

The chain couples TRBV2 to TRBJ1-4; D might be TRBD1 (5 bases). The V and J ends lost 6 bases and 8 bases respectively, with 13 bases between them. Germline assignment: CDR1 SNHLY and CDR2 FYNNEI. The CDR3 runs to 13 residues. The CDR3 sequence is CASRGGLGEKLFF. The CDR3 region has the DNA TGTGCCAGCAGGGGGGGACTCGGCGAAAAACTGTTTTTT.

The V gene is TRBV6-5, the J gene TRBJ1-3; possible D gene TRBD1, 5 bases. Germline V gene data show CDR1 as MNHEY and CDR2 as SVGAGI. The CDR3 length is 13 residues. Trimming stripped 9 bases from V and 3 bases from J, with 12 bases between. Written as DNA, the CDR3 is TGTGCCAGTTCTCCAGGGTTTGGAAACACCATATATTTT. This gives the protein CASSPGFGNTIYF.

The chain is built from TRBV3-1 (or the pseudogene TRBV3-2) and TRBJ1-2; 10 bases align to TRBD1. This CDR3 is built from 13 residues. The J segment lost 7 bases and the V segment lost 4 bases, leaving 3 bases of the junction unmatched. Germline CDR1 reads LGHDT; CDR2 reads YNNKEL (reference sequence). The CDR3 DNA reads TGTGCCAGCAGCCCGACAGGGGGCACTGGCTACACCTTC. Translated, it gives CASSPTGGTGYTF.

The chain links TRBV20-1 to TRBJ2-6; D gene uncertain. V lost 3 bases and J lost 1, with 4 bases in between. Germline V gives CDR1 DFQATT, CDR2 SNEGSKA (reference sequence). The CDR3 has 13 amino acids. Here the CDR3 DNA reads TGCAGTGCTAGTCCGTCTGGGGCCAACGTCCTGACTTTC. Translating it yields CSASPSGANVLTF.

V is TRBV2 and J is TRBJ2-5; 12 positions agree with TRBD2. The ends lost 2 bases at V and 4 bases at J; junction bases unmatched: 8. This CDR3 has 17 amino acids. Germline V gene sequence: CDR1 SNHLY, CDR2 FYNNEI. In nucleotides, the CDR3 is TGTGCCAGCAGTGAAATTGGACTAGCGGGGAATGGAGAGACCCAGTACTTC. Translating gives CASSEIGLAGNGETQYF. The whole variable domain, filled in from reference TRBV2 and TRBJ2-5, reads EPEVTQTPSHQVTQMGQEVILRCVPISNHLYFYWYRQILGQKVEFLVSFYNNEISEKSEIFDDQFSVERPDGSNFTLKIRSTKLEDSAMYFCASSEIGLAGNGETQYFGPGTRLLVL.

The rearrangement links TRBV15 to TRBJ1-2; 8 bases are shared with TRBD1. The CDR3 is 17 residues long. In germline, CDR1 is LNHNV, CDR2 YYDKDF (reference sequence). J was trimmed by 3 bases and V by 3 bases; bases with no gene match: 12. The CDR3 DNA reads as TGTGCCACCAGCAGTCCCACGAACAGGGGGTTGGACTATGGCTACACCTTC. Translated: CATSSPTNRGLDYGYTF.

Only one count was recorded for this clone. The rearrangement uses TRBV29-1 and TRBJ2-3, with no clear D. Germline CDR1 and CDR2: SQVTM and ANQGSEA. Deletions cut 6 bases from V and 5 bases from J, with 9 bases between. The CDR3 is 11 amino acids. Here the CDR3 reads CSVQAGDTQYF. For the CDR3, the DNA is TGCAGCGTCCAAGCAGGAGATACGCAGTATTTT.

The gene calls are TRBV2 and TRBJ1-6; 8 bases agree with TRBD1. With V trimmed by 6 bases and J by 6 bases, 7 bases remained unmatched. Germline loops: CDR1 SNHLY, CDR2 FYNNEI. This CDR3 spans 15 amino acids. Here the CDR3 reads CASSPQTGVNSPLHF. DNA for the CDR3: TGTGCCAGCAGCCCTCAGACAGGGGTTAATTCACCCCTCCACTTT. Looking up the rest from reference TRBV2 and TRBJ1-6 gives the full variable domain: EPEVTQTPSHQVTQMGQEVILRCVPISNHLYFYWYRQILGQKVEFLVSFYNNEISEKSEIFDDQFSVERPDGSNFTLKIRSTKLEDSAMYFCASSPQTGVNSPLHFGNGTRLTVT.

This chain connects TRBV2 to TRBJ2-2; tentatively, D is TRBD1 (6 bases). Germline loops: CDR1 SNHLY, CDR2 FYNNEI. The CDR3 totals 14 residues. V was clipped by 6 bases and J by 4 bases, with 12 bases between them. CDR3 protein: CASRPGTPTGELFF. The CDR3 region has the DNA TGTGCCAGCAGGCCCGGGACACCCACCGGGGAGCTGTTTTTT.